This T cell receptor (beta chain) was found in a study of T cells in localized non-small cell lung cancer. Findings of the study overall: For the top 100 tumor clones, a median roughly 56 also appeared in adjacent lung. Exceeding tumor, uninvolved adjacent lung had the highest T cell clonality. Tumor samples were not multi-region, leaving intratumor heterogeneity unexcluded. Longer survival (overall) was linked to higher T cell density in blood.

The repertoire was sequenced with immunoSEQ multiplex PCR; TCRdb's copy has only in-frame clones and lacks some. Of several thousand clones listed, approximately 90% are singletons. Germline V gene sequence: CDR1 MNHNS, CDR2 SASEGT. This CDR3 has 13 amino acids. Trimming removed 10 bases at V and 4 bases at J, with 14 bases between. A remark on this clone: The antigen remains unidentified.

This receptor was taken from a male donor at least 60 years old with stage II lung adenocarcinoma. This specimen consisted of peripheral blood mononuclear cells, obtained before any cancer treatment. The chain employs TRBV6-1 and TRBJ2-1; no reliable D call. CDR3 bases: TGTGCCACCGGGTATCAGGTTTACAATGAGCAGTTCTTC. Encoded protein: CATGYQVYNEQFF.